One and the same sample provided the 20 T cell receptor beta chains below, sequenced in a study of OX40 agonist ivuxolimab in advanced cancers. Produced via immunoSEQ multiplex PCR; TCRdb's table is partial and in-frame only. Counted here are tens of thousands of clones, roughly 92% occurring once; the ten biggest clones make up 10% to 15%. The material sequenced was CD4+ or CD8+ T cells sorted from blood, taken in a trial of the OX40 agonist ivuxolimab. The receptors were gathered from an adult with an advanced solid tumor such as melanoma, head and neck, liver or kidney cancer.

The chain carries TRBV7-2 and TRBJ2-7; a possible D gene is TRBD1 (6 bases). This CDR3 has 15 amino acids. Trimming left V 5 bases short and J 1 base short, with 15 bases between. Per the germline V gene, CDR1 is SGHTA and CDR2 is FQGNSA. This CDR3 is CASSIGQLPSYEQYF. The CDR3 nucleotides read TGTGCCAGCAGCATCGGACAGCTACCTTCCTACGAGCAGTACTTC.

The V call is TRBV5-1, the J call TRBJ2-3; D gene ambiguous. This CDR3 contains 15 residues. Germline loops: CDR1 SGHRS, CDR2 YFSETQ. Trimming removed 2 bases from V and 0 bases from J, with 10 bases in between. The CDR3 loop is CASSFRLASTDTQYF. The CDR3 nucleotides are TGCGCCAGCAGCTTCAGGTTAGCTAGCACAGATACGCAGTATTTT.

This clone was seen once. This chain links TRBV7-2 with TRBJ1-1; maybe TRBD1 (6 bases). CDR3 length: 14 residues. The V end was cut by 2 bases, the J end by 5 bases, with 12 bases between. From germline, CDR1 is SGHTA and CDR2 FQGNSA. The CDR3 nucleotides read TGTGCCAGCAGCTTATACGGGGGCGAGACTGAAGCTTTCTTT. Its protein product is CASSLYGGETEAFF.

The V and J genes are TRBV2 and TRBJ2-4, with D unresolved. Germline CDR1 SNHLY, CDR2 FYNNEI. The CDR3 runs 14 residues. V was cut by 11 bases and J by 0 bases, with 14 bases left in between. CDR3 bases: TGTGCCCGAGCAGATGTACGAGCCAAAAACATTCAGTACTTC. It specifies CARADVRAKNIQYF.

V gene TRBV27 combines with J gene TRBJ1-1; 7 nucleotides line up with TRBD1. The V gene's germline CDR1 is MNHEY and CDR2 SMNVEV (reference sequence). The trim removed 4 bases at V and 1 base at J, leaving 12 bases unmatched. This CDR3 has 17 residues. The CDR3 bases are TGTGCCAGCAGTTCCCCCCCGGGACAGTGGTGGAACACTGAAGCTTTCTTT. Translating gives CASSSPPGQWWNTEAFF.

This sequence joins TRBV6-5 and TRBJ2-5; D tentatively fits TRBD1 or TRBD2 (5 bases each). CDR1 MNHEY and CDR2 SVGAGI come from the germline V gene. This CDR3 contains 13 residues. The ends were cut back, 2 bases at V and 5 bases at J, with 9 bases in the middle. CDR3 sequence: CASSYDGGETQYF. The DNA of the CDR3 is TGTGCCAGCAGTTACGATGGGGGTGAGACCCAGTACTTC.

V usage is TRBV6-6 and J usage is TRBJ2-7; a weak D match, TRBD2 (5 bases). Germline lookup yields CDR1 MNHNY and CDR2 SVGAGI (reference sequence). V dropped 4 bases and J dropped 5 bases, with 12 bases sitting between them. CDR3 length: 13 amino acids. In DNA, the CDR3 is TGTGCCAGCAGTTTGGGGAGTGCCCACGAGCAGTACTTC. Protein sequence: CASSLGSAHEQYF.

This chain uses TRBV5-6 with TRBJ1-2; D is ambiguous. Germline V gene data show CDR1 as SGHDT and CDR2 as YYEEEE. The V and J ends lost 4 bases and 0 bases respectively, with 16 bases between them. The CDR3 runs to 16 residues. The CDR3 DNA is TGTGCCAGCAGCCTTTTAGGCACAGACTCTAACTATGGCTACACCTTC. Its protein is CASSLLGTDSNYGYTF. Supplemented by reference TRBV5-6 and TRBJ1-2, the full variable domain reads DAGVTQSPTHLIKTRGQQVTLRCSPKSGHDTVSWYQQALGQGPQFIFQYYEEEERQRGNFPDRFSGHQFPNYSSELNVNALLLGDSALYLCASSLLGTDSNYGYTFGSGTRLTVV.

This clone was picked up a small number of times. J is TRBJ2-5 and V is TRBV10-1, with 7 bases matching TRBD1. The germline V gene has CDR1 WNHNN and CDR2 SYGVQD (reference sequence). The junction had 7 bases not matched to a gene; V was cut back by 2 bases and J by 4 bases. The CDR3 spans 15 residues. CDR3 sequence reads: CASSEDRERRETQYF. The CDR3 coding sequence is TGCGCCAGCAGTGAGGACAGGGAGAGACGAGAGACCCAGTACTTC.

The CDR3 protein is CASSERELWSTDTQYF. CDR3 in DNA: TGTGCCAGCAGTGAACGGGAACTCTGGAGCACAGATACGCAGTATTTT. The chain couples TRBV2 to TRBJ2-3, with a weak D call TRBD2 (5 bases). The CDR3 sequence is 16 residues long. Trimming took off 2 bases at V and 0 bases at J, with 12 bases between the two ends. Germline V gene data show CDR1 as SNHLY and CDR2 as FYNNEI.

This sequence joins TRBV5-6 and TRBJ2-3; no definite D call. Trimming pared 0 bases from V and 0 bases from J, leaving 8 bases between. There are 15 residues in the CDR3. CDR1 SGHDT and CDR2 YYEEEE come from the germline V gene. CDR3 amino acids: CASSLEQYSTDTQYF. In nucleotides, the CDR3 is TGTGCCAGCAGCTTGGAACAGTATAGCACAGATACGCAGTATTTT. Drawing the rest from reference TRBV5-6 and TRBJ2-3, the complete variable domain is DAGVTQSPTHLIKTRGQQVTLRCSPKSGHDTVSWYQQALGQGPQFIFQYYEEEERQRGNFPDRFSGHQFPNYSSELNVNALLLGDSALYLCASSLEQYSTDTQYFGPGTRLTVL.

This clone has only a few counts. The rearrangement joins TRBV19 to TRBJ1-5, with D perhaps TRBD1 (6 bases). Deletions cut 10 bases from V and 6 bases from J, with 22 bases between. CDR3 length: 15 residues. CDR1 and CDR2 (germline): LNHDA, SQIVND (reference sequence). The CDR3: CATRDTMGVSQPQHF. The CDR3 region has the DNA TGTGCCACCAGGGACACCATGGGGGTTAGTCAGCCCCAGCATTTT. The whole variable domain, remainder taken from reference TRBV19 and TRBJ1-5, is DGGITQSPKYLFRKEGQNVTLSCEQNLNHDAMYWYRQDPGQGLRLIYYSQIVNDFQKGDIAEGYSVSREKKESFPLTVTSAQKNPTAFYLCATRDTMGVSQPQHFGDGTRLSIL.

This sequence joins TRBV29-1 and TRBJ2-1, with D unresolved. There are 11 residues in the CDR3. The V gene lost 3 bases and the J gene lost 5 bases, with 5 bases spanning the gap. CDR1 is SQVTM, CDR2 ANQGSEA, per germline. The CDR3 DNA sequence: TGCAGCGTTGAGCCCCACAATGAGCAGTTCTTC. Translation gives CSVEPHNEQFF.

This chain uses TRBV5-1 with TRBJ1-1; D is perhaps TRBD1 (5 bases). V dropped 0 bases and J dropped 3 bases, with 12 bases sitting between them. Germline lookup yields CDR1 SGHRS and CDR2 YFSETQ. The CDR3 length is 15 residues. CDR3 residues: CASSLETGTYTEAFF. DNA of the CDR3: TGCGCCAGCAGCTTGGAAACAGGCACTTACACTGAAGCTTTCTTT.

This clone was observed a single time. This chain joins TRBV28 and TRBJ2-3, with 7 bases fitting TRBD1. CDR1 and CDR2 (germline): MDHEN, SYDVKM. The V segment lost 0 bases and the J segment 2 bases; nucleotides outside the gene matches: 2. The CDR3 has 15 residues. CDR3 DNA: TGTGCCAGCAGTTTATGGGGACAGCCCACAGATACGCAGTATTTT. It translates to CASSLWGQPTDTQYF.

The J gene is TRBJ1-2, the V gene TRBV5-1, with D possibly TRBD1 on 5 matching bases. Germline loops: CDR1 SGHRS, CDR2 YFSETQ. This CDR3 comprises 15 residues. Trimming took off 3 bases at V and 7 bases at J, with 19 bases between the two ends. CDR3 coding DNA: TGCGCCAGCAGCTCTTCCGGGACCTCAACAAGTGGCTACACCTTC. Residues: CASSSSGTSTSGYTF.

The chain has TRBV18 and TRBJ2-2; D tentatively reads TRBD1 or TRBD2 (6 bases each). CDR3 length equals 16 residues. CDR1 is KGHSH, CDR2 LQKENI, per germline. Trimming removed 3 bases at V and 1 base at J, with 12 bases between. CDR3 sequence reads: CASSPPGGLNTGELFF. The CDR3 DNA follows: TGTGCCAGCTCACCCCCCGGGGGCTTGAACACCGGGGAGCTGTTTTTT.

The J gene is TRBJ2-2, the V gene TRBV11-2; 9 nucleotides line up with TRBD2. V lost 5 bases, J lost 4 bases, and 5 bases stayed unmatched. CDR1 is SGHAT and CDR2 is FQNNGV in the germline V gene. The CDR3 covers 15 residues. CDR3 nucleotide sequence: TGTGCCAGCAGCCTTAGCGGGGGTCCCACCGGGGAGCTGTTTTTT. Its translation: CASSLSGGPTGELFF.

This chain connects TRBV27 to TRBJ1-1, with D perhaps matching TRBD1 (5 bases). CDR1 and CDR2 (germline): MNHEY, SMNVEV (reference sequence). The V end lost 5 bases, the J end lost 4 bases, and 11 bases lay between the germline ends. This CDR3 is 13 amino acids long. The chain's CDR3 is CASSLMGGTEAFF. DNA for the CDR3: TGTGCCAGCAGTCTCATGGGGGGCACTGAAGCTTTCTTT.

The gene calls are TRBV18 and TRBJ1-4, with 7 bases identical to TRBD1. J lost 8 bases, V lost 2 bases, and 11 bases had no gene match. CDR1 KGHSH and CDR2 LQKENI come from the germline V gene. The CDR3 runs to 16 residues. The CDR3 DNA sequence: TGTGCCAGCTCACCAGTTTTCGGAGGGGGCGAAGAAAAACTGTTTTTT. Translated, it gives CASSPVFGGGEEKLFF.